Listed here are 22 T cell receptor beta chains from one sample, sequenced in a study of blood T cells in healthy people across ages. PCR was performed a second time for about 7 to 11 cycles using a sample-barcoded 5' primer and a J-beta primer mix. MiXCR, run by TCRdb on the 5' RACE reads, gives a single entry per CDR3 protein. The sample lists about 1.8 million distinct CDR3 sequences; around half were seen once. The sample taken for sequencing was blood. The receptors shown here come from a woman in her forties in good health.

The chain uses TRBV20-1 and TRBJ2-5; 8 bases fit TRBD2. There are 14 residues in the CDR3. After removal of 3 bases from V and 5 bases from J, the junction contained 8 bases not matched to a gene. Germline V gene data show CDR1 as DFQATT and CDR2 as SNEGSKA (reference sequence). CDR3 DNA sequence: TGCAGTGCTAGGGTGGCCGGGAGGGCGGAGACCCAGTACTTC. Protein product: CSARVAGRAETQYF.

This chain links TRBV5-1 with TRBJ2-4; D is ambiguous. With the DNA end fitting TRBJ2-5 better, the J assignment may be wrong. Germline V gives CDR1 SGHRS, CDR2 YFSETQ. The CDR3 is 16 amino acids. The CDR3 region has the DNA TGCGCCAGCAGCTTGGTCGAAGCTTCTGGGGTGGAGACCCAGTACTTC. Amino acids: CASSLVEASGVETQYF.

This chain connects TRBV5-1 to TRBJ2-1; D assignment may be TRBD1 or TRBD2 (5 bases each). The length of the CDR3 is 17 residues. V lost 1 base and J lost 7, with 21 bases in between. Germline lookup yields CDR1 SGHRS and CDR2 YFSETQ. The CDR3 sequence is CASSLSSGPALGNEQFF. DNA for the CDR3: TGCGCCAGCAGCTTGAGTTCGGGGCCCGCCTTAGGTAATGAGCAGTTCTTC.

This chain links TRBV15 with TRBJ2-5; maybe TRBD2 (6 bases). The CDR3 is 14 amino acids. The V end lost 1 base, the J end lost 11 bases, and 17 bases lay between the germline ends. In germline, CDR1 is LNHNV, CDR2 YYDKDF (reference sequence). The CDR3 region is CATSRVAGSNEQYF. CDR3 nucleotides: TGTGCCACCAGCAGAGTGGCGGGGAGTAATGAGCAGTACTTC.

The chain joins TRBV19 to TRBJ2-7, with a possible D match to TRBD2 (5 bases). V shed 3 bases and J shed 2 bases, with 14 bases lying between them. Germline-derived CDR1 and CDR2 are LNHDA and SQIVND (reference sequence). CDR3 length: 15 amino acids. The CDR3 DNA follows: TGTGCCAGTAGTATCGGAGCTAGCCCTACCTACGAGCAGTACTTC. Amino acids: CASSIGASPTYEQYF. Combining the CDR3 with reference TRBV19 and TRBJ2-7 gives the whole variable domain DGGITQSPKYLFRKEGQNVTLSCEQNLNHDAMYWYRQDPGQGLRLIYYSQIVNDFQKGDIAEGYSVSREKKESFPLTVTSAQKNPTAFYLCASSIGASPTYEQYFGPGTRLTVT.

In its sample, this clonotype was seen a few times. V usage is TRBV6-5 and J usage is TRBJ2-1; no reliable D call. Germline V gene sequence: CDR1 MNHEY, CDR2 SVGAGI. The germline V and J ends were trimmed by 6 bases and 12 bases, with 21 bases remaining between them. This CDR3 spans 14 amino acids. CDR3 nucleotides: TGTGCCAGCAGCTCTACCTTTCCTGATCTACGGCAGTTCTTC. Translating gives CASSSTFPDLRQFF.

V usage is TRBV27 and J usage is TRBJ1-4, with 9 bases that match TRBD1. The V gene's germline CDR1 is MNHEY and CDR2 SMNVEV (reference sequence). This CDR3 has 15 residues. With 6 bases clipped from V and 2 bases from J, the junction kept 4 bases outside the gene matches. Here the CDR3 reads CASRKTGGTNEKLFF. In DNA, the CDR3 is TGTGCCAGCAGGAAAACAGGGGGCACTAATGAAAAACTGTTTTTT.

The chain links TRBV25-1 to TRBJ2-7; D gene unclear. Germline-derived CDR1 and CDR2 are MGHDK and SYGVNS. This CDR3 spans 13 amino acids. V was cut by 0 bases and J by 7 bases, with 10 bases left in between. The CDR3 nucleotides read TGTGCCAGCAGTGAATATAAGGGTGGTGAGCAGTACTTC. It is translated as CASSEYKGGEQYF.

The chain joins TRBV7-2 to TRBJ2-1; possible D gene TRBD1, 6 bases. The CDR3 contains 15 residues. Germline assignment: CDR1 SGHTA and CDR2 FQGNSA. V was clipped by 6 bases and J by 6 bases, with 18 bases between them. CDR3 loop: CASSSDRTYSNEQFF. Written as DNA, the CDR3 is TGTGCCAGCAGTTCGGACAGAACTTACTCCAATGAGCAGTTCTTC.

The chain carries TRBV7-2 and TRBJ2-1; TRBD1 or TRBD2 may be the D gene (6 bases each). Trimming stripped 6 bases from V and 7 bases from J, with 13 bases between. This CDR3 comprises 13 residues. CDR1 SGHTA and CDR2 FQGNSA come from the germline V gene. The DNA of the CDR3 is TGTGCCAGCAGGGGGGGCCTAAGGAATGAGCAGTTCTTC. It codes for CASRGGLRNEQFF. The full variable domain, completed using reference TRBV7-2 and TRBJ2-1, is GAGVSQSPSNKVTEKGKDVELRCDPISGHTALYWYRQSLGQGLEFLIYFQGNSAPDKSGLPSDRFSAERTGGSVSTLTIQRTQQEDSAVYLCASRGGLRNEQFFGPGTRLTVL.

This clonotype was seen more than once but under ten times. This chain connects TRBV5-5 to TRBJ2-7; TRBD1 matches 8 bases. V gave up 4 bases and J gave up 9 bases; unmatched junction bases: 15. Germline V gene lookup returns CDR1 SGHKS and CDR2 YYEKEE (reference sequence). The CDR3 runs to 15 residues. The CDR3 DNA reads as TGTGCCAGCAGCCCCGGAGGGACAGGAAAGGGGACGCAGTACTTC. As protein: CASSPGGTGKGTQYF.

The chain is built from TRBV4-2 and TRBJ2-3; D possibly uses TRBD1 or TRBD2 (6 bases each). Germline-derived CDR1 and CDR2 are LGHNA and YNFKEQ. The CDR3 has 16 amino acids. The V end lost 0 bases, the J end lost 4 bases, and 14 bases lay between the germline ends. CDR3 residues: CASSQDQAEGADTQYF. For the CDR3, the DNA is TGTGCCAGCAGCCAAGATCAGGCGGAGGGGGCAGATACGCAGTATTTT.

The chain combines TRBV12-3 or TRBV12-4 with TRBJ2-7, with TRBD1 matching 10 bases. The CDR3 extends over 15 amino acids. The V and J ends lost 6 bases and 2 bases, in that order; junction bases with no gene match: 7. The DNA for the CDR3 is TGTGCCAGCAGCCCGAAAGGGACAGGGGCCTACGAGCAGTACTTC. Translated, it gives CASSPKGTGAYEQYF.

The chain carries TRBV9 and TRBJ2-3, with 12 bases fitting TRBD1. V was pared by 3 bases and J by 2 bases, with 4 bases of the junction left unmatched. CDR1 and CDR2 from the germline V gene are SGDLS and YYNGEE. The CDR3 runs to 16 residues. The CDR3 spells CASSEGTGGFTDTQYF. The CDR3, as DNA: TGTGCCAGCAGCGAGGGGACAGGGGGCTTCACAGATACGCAGTATTTT.

This clonotype was counted a few times. The chain links TRBV7-9 to TRBJ2-5; 8 bases map to TRBD1. The CDR3 sequence is 15 residues long. Germline assignment: CDR1 SEHNR and CDR2 FQNEAQ (reference sequence). V lost 5 bases and J lost 2; bases outside the gene matches: 7. CDR3 sequence reads: CASSGRDRRQETQYF. CDR3 sequence (DNA): TGTGCCAGCAGCGGCCGGGACAGGAGGCAAGAGACCCAGTACTTC. The full variable domain, rest sourced from reference TRBV7-9 and TRBJ2-5, is DTGVSQNPRHKITKRGQNVTFRCDPISEHNRLYWYRQTLGQGPEFLTYFQNEAQLEKSRLLSDRFSAERPKGSFSTLEIQRTEQGDSAMYLCASSGRDRRQETQYFGPGTRLLVL.

The rearrangement joins TRBV18 to TRBJ2-5; 9 bases align to TRBD2. CDR1 KGHSH and CDR2 LQKENI come from the germline V gene. This CDR3 comprises 17 residues. J gave up 2 bases and V 2 bases, and 9 bases lay outside the gene matches. The CDR3 sequence is CASSPRLPSGDQETQYF. Here the CDR3 DNA reads TGTGCCAGCTCACCAAGGCTCCCTAGCGGGGATCAAGAGACCCAGTACTTC.

The rearrangement uses TRBV6-5 and TRBJ2-4; possible D gene TRBD1, 7 bases. The CDR3 has 14 residues. Looked up from germline, CDR1 is MNHEY and CDR2 is SVGAGI. The germline V and J ends were trimmed by 5 bases and 4 bases, with 12 bases remaining between them. The CDR3 DNA follows: TGTGCCAGCAGTAAGGCGGGACAGAAAAACATTCAGTACTTC. Translated, it gives CASSKAGQKNIQYF.

This clonotype has only a few counts. This chain joins TRBV12-3 or TRBV12-4 and TRBJ2-4, with D perhaps matching TRBD2 (7 bases). The CDR3 consists of 17 residues. V lost 9 bases, J lost 2 bases, and 23 bases lay in between. The chain's CDR3 is CASLREGGSNTKNIQYF. For the CDR3, the DNA is TGTGCCAGTCTGAGGGAGGGGGGATCGAACACCAAAAACATTCAGTACTTC.

The chain combines TRBV7-2 with TRBJ1-5, with D perhaps matching TRBD1 (5 bases). Between the trimmed V and J ends, which lost 5 bases and 3 bases, there was a span of 14 bases. Germline V lookup: CDR1 SGHTA, CDR2 FQGNSA. This CDR3 contains 15 residues. The CDR3 bases are TGTGCCAGCAGCACCACGGGACTCCCCAATCAGCCCCAGCATTTT. This translates into CASSTTGLPNQPQHF.

This clonotype was picked up one time. The V call is TRBV10-3, the J call TRBJ2-5; 9 nucleotides align to TRBD2. The CDR3 is 15 amino acids. Germline values: CDR1 ENHRY, CDR2 SYGVKD. The junction had 5 bases not matched to a gene; V was cut back by 4 bases and J by 2 bases. CDR3 protein: CAISVPSGVQETQYF. The CDR3 bases are TGTGCCATCAGTGTCCCTAGCGGGGTACAAGAGACCCAGTACTTC.

This clonotype was found once. For the CDR3, the DNA is TGTGCCAGCAGCTCACGTACTTACCGGACAGGGAACCGAAATGAGCAGTTCTTC. Translated, it gives CASSSRTYRTGNRNEQFF. V gene TRBV28 combines with J gene TRBJ2-1, with 8 bases lining up with TRBD1. V trimming: 6 bases; J trimming: 7 bases; junction bases outside the gene matches: 20. CDR1 MDHEN and CDR2 SYDVKM come from the germline V gene. The CDR3 is 18 residues long.

The V call is TRBV10-3, the J call TRBJ2-7; tentatively, D is TRBD2 (5 bases). The CDR3 totals 14 residues. The germline V gene encodes CDR1 ENHRY and CDR2 SYGVKD. The V end lost 10 bases, the J end lost 4 bases, and 20 bases lay between the germline ends. The CDR3 spells CATPEVKWTYEQYF. In DNA form, the CDR3 reads TGTGCCACCCCGGAGGTCAAATGGACGTACGAGCAGTACTTC.